A single sample gave rise to the 26 T cell receptor beta chains below, sequenced in a study of cytomegalovirus exposure and HLA in healthy donors. Amplification used 60 Vbeta primers and 13 Jbeta primers. TCRdb's table, derived via immunoSEQ multiplex PCR, lists solely in-frame clones and lacks some. The table records around 130,000 clones, around 81% of them present only once. The sample taken for sequencing was PBMCs. Source of these receptors: a man between 18 and 35 years old in good health and CMV-seronegative.

The rearrangement joins TRBV7-3 to TRBJ2-3; D gene unclear. Trimming removed 5 bases from V and 1 base from J, with 16 bases in between. The CDR3 totals 16 residues. From germline, CDR1 is SGHTA and CDR2 FQGTGA. The CDR3 DNA reads as TGTGCCAGCAGCCTAGGCATATCAGTCGGCACAGATACGCAGTATTTT. Encoded protein: CASSLGISVGTDTQYF.

The rearrangement links TRBV6-5 to TRBJ1-2; D remains ambiguous. Between the trimmed V and J ends, which lost 8 bases and 5 bases, there was a span of 15 bases. Germline V gene lookup returns CDR1 MNHEY and CDR2 SVGAGI. The CDR3 totals 13 residues. The CDR3 loop reads CASYSGGGYGYTF. The CDR3 region has the DNA TGTGCCAGCTACTCTGGCGGAGGTTATGGCTACACCTTC.

The chain uses TRBV5-5 and TRBJ1-6; D unresolved. This CDR3 is 12 amino acids long. Trimming left V 4 bases short and J 11 bases short, with 10 bases between. CDR1 SGHKS and CDR2 YYEKEE come from the germline V gene (reference sequence). CDR3 DNA: TGTGCCAGCAGCCGGGTATCGACACCCCTCCACTTT. This translates into CASSRVSTPLHF.

The chain couples TRBV7-9 to TRBJ2-2, with TRBD1 matching 7 bases. Germline CDR1 reads SEHNR; CDR2 reads FQNEAQ (reference sequence). Trimming took 4 bases from V and 2 from J; bases not matched to a gene: 7. There are 16 residues in the CDR3. The CDR3 spells CASSSDGTANTGELFF. The CDR3 region has the DNA TGTGCCAGCAGCTCCGACGGGACAGCCAACACCGGGGAGCTGTTTTTT.

The genes are TRBV30 and TRBJ1-2; D unresolved. Trimming took off 3 bases at V and 5 bases at J, with 16 bases between the two ends. Germline V gives CDR1 GTSNPN, CDR2 SVGIG (reference sequence). The CDR3 has 14 residues. This CDR3 reads CAWRVGRSAYGYTF. The CDR3 DNA is TGTGCCTGGAGAGTAGGCAGGTCTGCTTATGGCTACACCTTC.

The CDR3 region is CASSLLDLTGGLGNQPQHF. DNA for the CDR3: TGTGCCAGCAGTTTGCTGGACCTGACAGGGGGCTTAGGCAATCAGCCCCAGCATTTT. The gene calls are TRBV28 and TRBJ1-5; TRBD1 matches at 10 bases. Germline CDR1 and CDR2: MDHEN and SYDVKM. This CDR3 spans 19 amino acids. J gave up 2 bases and V 3 bases, and 13 bases lay outside the gene matches.

The CDR3 coding sequence is TGTGCCTGGAGACTAGTTGGGACTAGCGTCTCCAAGCGCGGGGGTGAGCAGTTCTTC. The encoded protein is CAWRLVGTSVSKRGGEQFF. The rearrangement uses TRBV30 and TRBJ2-1; TRBD2 aligns across 10 bases. Trimming at V came to 3 bases and at J to 9 bases, leaving 23 bases not matched to a gene. The CDR3 loop spans 19 amino acids. The V gene's germline CDR1 is GTSNPN and CDR2 SVGIG (reference sequence). The full variable domain, completed using reference TRBV30 and TRBJ2-1, is SQTIHQWPATLVQPVGSPLSLECTVEGTSNPNLYWYRQAAGRGLQLLFYSVGIGQISSEVPQNLSASRPQDRQFILSSKKLLLSDSGFYLCAWRLVGTSVSKRGGEQFFGPGTRLTVL.

The genes are TRBV30 and TRBJ2-5; TRBD2 matches at 9 bases. Germline V gene lookup returns CDR1 GTSNPN and CDR2 SVGIG (reference sequence). The CDR3 is made up of 14 amino acids. V trimming: 8 bases; J trimming: 4 bases; junction bases outside the gene matches: 11. CDR3 in DNA: TGTGCCGGGACTTCGGGGACTAGCACAGAGACCCAGTACTTC. Its protein product is CAGTSGTSTETQYF. Combining the CDR3 with reference TRBV30 and TRBJ2-5 gives the whole variable domain SQTIHQWPATLVQPVGSPLSLECTVEGTSNPNLYWYRQAAGRGLQLLFYSVGIGQISSEVPQNLSASRPQDRQFILSSKKLLLSDSGFYLCAGTSGTSTETQYFGPGTRLLVL.

This clone came up once. This sequence joins TRBV5-1 and TRBJ1-2; 11 bases map to TRBD1. Germline V gives CDR1 SGHRS, CDR2 YFSETQ. J was trimmed by 4 bases and V by 3 bases; bases with no gene match: 11. The CDR3 loop spans 17 amino acids. The CDR3 DNA follows: TGCGCCAGCAGCTCCGGACAGGGGGCTGGAGGCAGCTATGGCTACACCTTC. Protein product: CASSSGQGAGGSYGYTF.

About this clone itself: Given the absence of the conserved phenylalanine or tryptophan at the CDR3 end, a read error is likely. V and J are TRBV30 and TRBJ1-1; unclear D gene. CDR3 length equals 11 residues. Germline V gives CDR1 GTSNPN, CDR2 SVGIG (reference sequence). CDR3 sequence: CAWSLNTEAFL. As DNA, the CDR3 is TGTGCCTGGAGTCTGAATACTGAAGCTTTCCTT.

V is TRBV5-1 and J is TRBJ2-2, with 10 positions matching TRBD2. The CDR3 length is 20 residues. The junction had 14 bases not matched to a gene; V was cut back by 3 bases and J by 0 bases. In germline, CDR1 is SGHRS, CDR2 YFSETQ. The CDR3 bases are TGCGCCAGCAGCTCCAGAGGACTAGCGGCGTCGTTCGCGAACACCGGGGAGCTGTTTTTT. It is translated as CASSSRGLAASFANTGELFF.

The genes are TRBV19 and TRBJ1-5, with 7 bases aligning to TRBD1. From germline, CDR1 is LNHDA and CDR2 SQIVND (reference sequence). Germline trimming cut 2 bases from V and 3 bases from J; bases unmatched to any gene: 10. The CDR3 is 17 amino acids. This CDR3 reads CASSIPGQQAVNQPQHF. DNA for the CDR3: TGTGCCAGTAGTATACCGGGACAGCAAGCCGTCAATCAGCCCCAGCATTTT.

The chain recombines TRBV10-3 with TRBJ1-2, with D possibly being TRBD1 (5 bases). Per the germline V gene, CDR1 is ENHRY and CDR2 is SYGVKD. The CDR3 consists of 12 residues. Trimming shortened V by 2 bases and J by 6 bases, and 7 bases separated the two germline ends. For the CDR3, the DNA is TGTGCCATCAGTGAGCCCAGGGATGGCTACACCTTC. It encodes CAISEPRDGYTF.

The chain couples TRBV9 to TRBJ2-1, with a possible D match to TRBD1 (6 bases). The CDR3 is 14 amino acids. Deletions cut 4 bases from V and 5 bases from J, with 13 bases between. Germline CDR1 and CDR2: SGDLS and YYNGEE. The CDR3 DNA sequence: TGTGCCAGCAGCCGGGACAAGATTAACAATGAGCAGTTCTTC. This translates into CASSRDKINNEQFF.

The chain is built from TRBV27 and TRBJ2-7; D may be TRBD2 (6 bases). The CDR3 extends over 14 amino acids. The germline V gene encodes CDR1 MNHEY and CDR2 SMNVEV (reference sequence). V lost 3 bases and J 4 bases, leaving 13 bases between the germline ends. In DNA form, the CDR3 reads TGTGCCAGCAGTTTTGCCGACCGGGGGTACGAGCAGTACTTC. This gives the protein CASSFADRGYEQYF.

This chain links TRBV19 with TRBJ1-2; D not resolved. CDR1 and CDR2 from the germline V gene are LNHDA and SQIVND (reference sequence). V gave up 9 bases and J gave up 4 bases, with 21 bases separating them. This CDR3 spans 15 amino acids. The CDR3: CASVVSTAVLYGYTF. For the CDR3, the DNA is TGTGCCAGCGTAGTATCAACTGCGGTCCTCTATGGCTACACCTTC. Supplemented by reference TRBV19 and TRBJ1-2, the full variable domain reads DGGITQSPKYLFRKEGQNVTLSCEQNLNHDAMYWYRQDPGQGLRLIYYSQIVNDFQKGDIAEGYSVSREKKESFPLTVTSAQKNPTAFYLCASVVSTAVLYGYTFGSGTRLTVV.

The rearrangement joins TRBV12-5 to TRBJ2-7, with D possibly TRBD2 on 5 matching bases. Trimming removed 3 bases at V and 2 bases at J, with 11 bases between. Germline loops: CDR1 LGHNT, CDR2 FRNRAP. The CDR3 is made up of 14 amino acids. The CDR3 is CASGLPRGTYEQYF. CDR3 nucleotides: TGTGCTAGTGGTTTACCCCGGGGTACCTACGAGCAGTACTTC.

The rearrangement uses TRBV28 and TRBJ1-5; TRBD1 might be the D (5 bases). The CDR3 spans 15 residues. With 4 bases removed from V and 9 bases from J, the gap between germline ends came to 19 bases. Per the germline V gene, CDR1 is MDHEN and CDR2 is SYDVKM. The CDR3 reads CASSSPGASVWPQHF. The DNA of the CDR3 is TGTGCCAGCAGTTCCCCTGGGGCCAGCGTATGGCCCCAGCATTTT.

The genes are TRBV10-1 and TRBJ1-6; 10 bases fit TRBD1. V trimming: 2 bases; J trimming: 11 bases; junction bases outside the gene matches: 3. This CDR3 region has 14 residues. Germline CDR1 is WNHNN and CDR2 is SYGVQD (reference sequence). The chain's CDR3 is CASSERTGGAPLHF. DNA for the CDR3: TGCGCCAGCAGTGAGCGGACAGGGGGTGCACCCCTCCACTTT.

The V gene is TRBV4-3, the J gene TRBJ2-7; D call uncertain. The CDR3 consists of 14 residues. The germline CDR1 and CDR2 sequences are LGHNA and YSLEER. V lost 2 bases and J lost 2, with 10 bases in between. The CDR3 loop reads CASSQSLGTYEQYF. The CDR3 DNA sequence: TGCGCCAGCAGCCAAAGTTTGGGCACCTACGAGCAGTACTTC.

Here the CDR3 DNA reads TGTGCCAGCAGACCTAACAGGGGATCTAATGAAAAACTGTTTTTT. This sequence encodes CASRPNRGSNEKLFF. The chain carries TRBV7-8 and TRBJ1-4, with 7 bases that match TRBD1. Trimming cost V 6 bases and J 3 bases; bases outside gene matches: 7. Per the germline V gene, CDR1 is SGHVS and CDR2 is FQNEAQ. This CDR3 is built from 15 residues.

The chain combines TRBV6-1 with TRBJ2-3; 8 bases align to TRBD2. V shed 4 bases, J shed 0 bases, and the junction held 6 bases outside the gene matches. CDR3 length: 16 residues. Germline V gene data show CDR1 as MNHNS and CDR2 as SASEGT. The CDR3, as DNA: TGTGCCAGCAGTGGGGGAGCGGGGGTGAGCACAGATACGCAGTATTTT. It yields the protein CASSGGAGVSTDTQYF.

V gene TRBV5-6 combines with J gene TRBJ1-2; D call uncertain. V gave up 4 bases and J gave up 0 bases, with 16 bases separating them. This CDR3 is 16 amino acids long. The germline V gene has CDR1 SGHDT and CDR2 YYEEEE. CDR3 DNA sequence: TGTGCCAGCAGCCGAGTGCGTTCAGGAACTAACTATGGCTACACCTTC. Translation gives CASSRVRSGTNYGYTF.

The chain recombines TRBV4-1 with TRBJ2-3; D may be TRBD1 (5 bases). Trimming removed 1 base at V and 8 bases at J, with 13 bases between. CDR1 is MGHRA, CDR2 YSYEKL, per germline. This CDR3 is built from 14 residues. The CDR3 DNA sequence: TGCGCCAGCAGCCAAGTTCCCAGGGAAGGTACGCAGTATTTT. It specifies CASSQVPREGTQYF.

This clone was counted between two and nine times. The chain employs TRBV6-1 and TRBJ2-1, with 7 bases fitting TRBD1. Germline assignment: CDR1 MNHNS and CDR2 SASEGT. J was trimmed by 6 bases and V by 4 bases; bases with no gene match: 9. This CDR3 is 15 amino acids long. CDR3 protein: CASSVRDRRFNEQFF. Here the CDR3 DNA reads TGTGCCAGCAGTGTCCGGGACAGACGTTTCAATGAGCAGTTCTTC.

This chain connects TRBV7-2 to TRBJ2-5; no reliable D call. CDR3 length: 13 residues. V gave up 1 base and J gave up 5 bases, with 8 bases separating them. Germline V gene data show CDR1 as SGHTA and CDR2 as FQGNSA. CDR3 bases: TGTGCCAGCAGCTTAGTAGCATCTGAGACCCAGTACTTC. Its translation is CASSLVASETQYF.